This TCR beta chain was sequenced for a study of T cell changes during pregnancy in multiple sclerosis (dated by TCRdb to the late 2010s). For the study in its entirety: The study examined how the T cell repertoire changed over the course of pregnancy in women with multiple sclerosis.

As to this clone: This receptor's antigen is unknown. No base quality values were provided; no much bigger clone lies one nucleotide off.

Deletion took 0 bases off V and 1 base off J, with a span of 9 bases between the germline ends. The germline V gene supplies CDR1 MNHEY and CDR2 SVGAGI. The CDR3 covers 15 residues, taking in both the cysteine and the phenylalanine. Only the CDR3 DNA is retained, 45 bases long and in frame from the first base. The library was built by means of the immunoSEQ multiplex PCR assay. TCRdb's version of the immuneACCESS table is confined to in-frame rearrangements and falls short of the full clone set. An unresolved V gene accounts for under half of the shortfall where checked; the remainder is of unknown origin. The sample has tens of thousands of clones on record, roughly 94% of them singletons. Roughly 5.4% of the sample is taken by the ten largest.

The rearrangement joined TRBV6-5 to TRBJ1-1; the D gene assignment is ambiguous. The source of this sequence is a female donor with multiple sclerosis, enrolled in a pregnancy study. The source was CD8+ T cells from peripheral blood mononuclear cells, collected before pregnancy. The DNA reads TGTGCCAGCAGTTACTCGGCTTTGCCGAACACTGAAGCTTTCTTT. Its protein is CASSYSALPNTEAFF.